Given below is one T cell receptor beta chain in context. Assay: immunoSEQ multiplex PCR; the TCRdb copy retains only in-frame clones and omits some. The sample includes about 65,000 clones, 90% seen only once; the top ten take 0.95% to 1.5%. These data originate in a study of control samples from healthy donors and cancer patients. This clonotype originated in a woman in her fifties or sixties with colorectal cancer. Sequencing was performed on PBMCs.

This chain's CDR3 is CASSFLTGPETEAFF. In DNA, the CDR3 is TGTGCCAGCAGCTTTTTGACAGGGCCCGAGACTGAAGCTTTCTTT. The J gene is TRBJ1-1, the V gene TRBV7-9, with 7 bases lining up with TRBD1. The CDR3 runs to 15 residues. Germline CDR1 reads SEHNR; CDR2 reads FQNEAQ (reference sequence). J lost 5 bases, V lost 3 bases, and 9 bases had no gene match.